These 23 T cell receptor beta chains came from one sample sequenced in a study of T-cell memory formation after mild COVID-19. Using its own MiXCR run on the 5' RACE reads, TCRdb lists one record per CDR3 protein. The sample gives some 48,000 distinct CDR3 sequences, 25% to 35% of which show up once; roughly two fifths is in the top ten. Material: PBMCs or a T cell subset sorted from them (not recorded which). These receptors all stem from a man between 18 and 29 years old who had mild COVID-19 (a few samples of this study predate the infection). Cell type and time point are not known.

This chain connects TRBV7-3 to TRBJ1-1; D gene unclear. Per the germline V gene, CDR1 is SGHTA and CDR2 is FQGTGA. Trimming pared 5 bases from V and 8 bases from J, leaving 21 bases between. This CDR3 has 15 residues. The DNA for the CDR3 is TGTGCCAGCAGCCCCCGAGTGGGCTCCCTTCTGGAAGCTTTCTTT. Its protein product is CASSPRVGSLLEAFF.

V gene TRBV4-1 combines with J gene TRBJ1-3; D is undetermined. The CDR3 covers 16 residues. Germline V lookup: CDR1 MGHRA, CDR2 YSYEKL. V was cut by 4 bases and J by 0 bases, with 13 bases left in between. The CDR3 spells CASSLNSRVSGNTIYF. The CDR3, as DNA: TGCGCCAGCAGCCTTAACTCCCGAGTCTCTGGAAACACCATATATTTT.

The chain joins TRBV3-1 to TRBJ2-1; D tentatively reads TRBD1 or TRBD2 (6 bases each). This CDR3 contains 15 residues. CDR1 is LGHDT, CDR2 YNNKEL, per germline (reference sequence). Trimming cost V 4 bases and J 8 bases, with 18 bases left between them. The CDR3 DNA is TGTGCCAGCAGCCTCCGGGGGCAGGCCTGGGATGAGCAGTTCTTC. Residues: CASSLRGQAWDEQFF.

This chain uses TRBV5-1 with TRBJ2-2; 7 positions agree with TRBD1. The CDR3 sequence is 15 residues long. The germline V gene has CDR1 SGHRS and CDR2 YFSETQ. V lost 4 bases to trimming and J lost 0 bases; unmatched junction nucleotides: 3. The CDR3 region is CASSHRGANTGELFF. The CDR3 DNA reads TGCGCCAGCAGCCACAGGGGCGCGAACACCGGGGAGCTGTTTTTT.

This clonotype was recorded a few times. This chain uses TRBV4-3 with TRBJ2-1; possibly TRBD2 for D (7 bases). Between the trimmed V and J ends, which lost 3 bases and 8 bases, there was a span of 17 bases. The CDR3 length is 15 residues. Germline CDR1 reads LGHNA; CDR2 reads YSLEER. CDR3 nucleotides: TGCGCCAGCAGCCACTTAGGGGGGGGCCTCGATGAGCAGTTCTTC. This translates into CASSHLGGGLDEQFF.

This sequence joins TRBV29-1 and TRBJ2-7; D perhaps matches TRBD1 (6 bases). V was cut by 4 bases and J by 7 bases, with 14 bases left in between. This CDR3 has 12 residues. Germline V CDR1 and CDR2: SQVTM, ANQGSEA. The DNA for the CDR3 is TGCAGCGTTGGGGGACACCTTGGTGAGCAGTACTTC. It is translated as CSVGGHLGEQYF.

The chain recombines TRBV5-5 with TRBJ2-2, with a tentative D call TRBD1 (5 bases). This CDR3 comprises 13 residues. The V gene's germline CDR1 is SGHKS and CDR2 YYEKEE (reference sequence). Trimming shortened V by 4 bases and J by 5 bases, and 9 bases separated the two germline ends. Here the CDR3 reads CASSKGVTGELFF. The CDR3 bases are TGTGCCAGCAGCAAAGGGGTTACCGGGGAGCTGTTTTTT.

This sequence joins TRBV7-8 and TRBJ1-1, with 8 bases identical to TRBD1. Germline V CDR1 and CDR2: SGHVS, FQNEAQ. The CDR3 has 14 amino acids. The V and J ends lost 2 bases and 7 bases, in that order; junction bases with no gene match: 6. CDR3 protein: CASSLTGGYDEAFF. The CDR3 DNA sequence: TGTGCCAGCAGCTTAACAGGGGGTTACGATGAAGCTTTCTTT.

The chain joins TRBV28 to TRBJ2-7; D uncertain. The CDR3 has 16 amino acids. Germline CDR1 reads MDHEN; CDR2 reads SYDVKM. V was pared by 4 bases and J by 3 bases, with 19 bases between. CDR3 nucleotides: TGTGCCAGCAGTTCCCCGTTGCTGGGTAAGAACTACGAGCAGTACGTC. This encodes CASSSPLLGKNYEQYV.

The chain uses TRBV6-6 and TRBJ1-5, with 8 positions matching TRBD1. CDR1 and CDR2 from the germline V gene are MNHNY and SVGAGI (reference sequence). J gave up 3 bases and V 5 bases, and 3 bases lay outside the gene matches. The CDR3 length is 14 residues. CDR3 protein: CASSGQGYNQPQHF. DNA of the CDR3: TGTGCCAGCAGTGGACAGGGCTACAATCAGCCCCAGCATTTT.

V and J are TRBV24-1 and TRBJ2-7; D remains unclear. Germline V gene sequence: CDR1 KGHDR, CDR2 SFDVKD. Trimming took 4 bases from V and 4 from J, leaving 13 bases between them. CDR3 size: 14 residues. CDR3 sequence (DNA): TGTGCCACCAGTGACCATCGTCGCGGTTACGAGCAGTACTTC. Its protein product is CATSDHRRGYEQYF.

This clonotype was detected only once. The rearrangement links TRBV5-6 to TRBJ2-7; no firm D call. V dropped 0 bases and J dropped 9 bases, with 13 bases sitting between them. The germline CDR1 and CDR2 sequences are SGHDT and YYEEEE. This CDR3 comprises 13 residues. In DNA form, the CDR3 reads TGTGCCAGCAGCTTGGGTGAGGATTGTGCGCAGTACTTC. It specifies CASSLGEDCAQYF. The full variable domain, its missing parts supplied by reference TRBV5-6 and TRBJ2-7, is DAGVTQSPTHLIKTRGQQVTLRCSPKSGHDTVSWYQQALGQGPQFIFQYYEEEERQRGNFPDRFSGHQFPNYSSELNVNALLLGDSALYLCASSLGEDCAQYFGPGTRLTVT.

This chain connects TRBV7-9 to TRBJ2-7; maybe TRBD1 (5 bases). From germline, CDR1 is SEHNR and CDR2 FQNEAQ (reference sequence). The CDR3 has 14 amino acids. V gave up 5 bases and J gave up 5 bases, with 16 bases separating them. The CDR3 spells CASSPAMGQDEQYV. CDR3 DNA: TGTGCCAGCAGCCCGGCGATGGGGCAGGACGAGCAGTACGTC.

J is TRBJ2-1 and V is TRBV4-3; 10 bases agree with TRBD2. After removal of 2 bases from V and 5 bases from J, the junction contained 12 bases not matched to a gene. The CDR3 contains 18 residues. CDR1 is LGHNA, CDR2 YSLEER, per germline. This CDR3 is CASSQHNLLAGKNNEQFF. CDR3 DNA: TGCGCCAGCAGCCAACACAACCTACTAGCGGGGAAGAACAATGAGCAGTTCTTC.

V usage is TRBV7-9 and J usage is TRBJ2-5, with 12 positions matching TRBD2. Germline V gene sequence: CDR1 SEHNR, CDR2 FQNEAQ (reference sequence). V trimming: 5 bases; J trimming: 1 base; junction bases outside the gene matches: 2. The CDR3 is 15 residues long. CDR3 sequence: CASSPGLAGQETQYF. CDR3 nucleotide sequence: TGTGCCAGCAGCCCGGGACTAGCGGGCCAAGAGACCCAGTACTTC.

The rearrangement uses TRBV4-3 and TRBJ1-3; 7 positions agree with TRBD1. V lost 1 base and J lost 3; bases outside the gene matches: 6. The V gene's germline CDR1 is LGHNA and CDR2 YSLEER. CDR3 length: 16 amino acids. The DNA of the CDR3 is TGCGCCAGCAGCCAAGGACAGGGATCTATTGGAAACACCATATATTTT. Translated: CASSQGQGSIGNTIYF.

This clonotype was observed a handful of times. The CDR3 here is CASSLGPTGNYEQYF. DNA for the CDR3: TGCGCCAGCAGCCTTGGACCGACAGGGAACTACGAGCAGTACTTC. The chain recombines TRBV4-3 with TRBJ2-7; 7 bases match TRBD1. The CDR3 extends over 15 amino acids. Germline CDR1 is LGHNA and CDR2 is YSLEER. The trim removed 4 bases at V and 3 bases at J, leaving 9 bases unmatched.

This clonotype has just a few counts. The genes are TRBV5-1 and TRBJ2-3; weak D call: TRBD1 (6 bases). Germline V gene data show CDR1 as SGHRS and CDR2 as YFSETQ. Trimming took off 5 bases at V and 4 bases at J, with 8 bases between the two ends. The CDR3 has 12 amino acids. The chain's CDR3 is CASRTGADTQYF. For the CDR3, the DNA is TGCGCCAGCAGGACAGGAGCAGATACGCAGTATTTT.

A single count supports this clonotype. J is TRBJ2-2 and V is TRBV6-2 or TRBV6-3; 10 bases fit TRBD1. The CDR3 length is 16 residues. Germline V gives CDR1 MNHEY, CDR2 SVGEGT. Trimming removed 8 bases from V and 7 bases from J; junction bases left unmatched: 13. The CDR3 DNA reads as TGTGCCAGCGGCCCCGACAGGGGGCTGGGTGACGGGGAGCTGTTTTTT. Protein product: CASGPDRGLGDGELFF.

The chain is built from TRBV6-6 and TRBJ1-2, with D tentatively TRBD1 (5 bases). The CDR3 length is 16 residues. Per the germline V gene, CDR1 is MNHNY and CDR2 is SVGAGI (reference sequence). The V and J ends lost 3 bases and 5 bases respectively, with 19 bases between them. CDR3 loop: CASSYGGLEGKYGYTF. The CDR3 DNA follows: TGTGCCAGCAGTTATGGGGGTTTGGAGGGGAAATATGGCTACACCTTC.

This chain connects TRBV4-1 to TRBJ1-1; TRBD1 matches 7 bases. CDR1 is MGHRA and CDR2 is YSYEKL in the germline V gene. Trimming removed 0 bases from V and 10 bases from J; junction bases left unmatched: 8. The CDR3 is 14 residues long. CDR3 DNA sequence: TGCGCCAGCAGCCAAGAAAGCAGACAGGGAGGAGCTTTCTTT. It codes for CASSQESRQGGAFF.

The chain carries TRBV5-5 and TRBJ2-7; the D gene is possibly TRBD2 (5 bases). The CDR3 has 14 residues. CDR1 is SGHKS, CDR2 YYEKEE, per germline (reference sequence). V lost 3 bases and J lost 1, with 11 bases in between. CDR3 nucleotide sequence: TGTGCCAGCAGCTCTCCGGGGATATCCTACGAGCAGTACTTC. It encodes CASSSPGISYEQYF.

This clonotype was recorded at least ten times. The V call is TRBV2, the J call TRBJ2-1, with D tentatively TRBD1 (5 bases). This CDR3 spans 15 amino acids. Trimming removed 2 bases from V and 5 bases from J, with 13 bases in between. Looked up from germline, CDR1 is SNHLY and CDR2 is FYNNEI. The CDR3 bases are TGTGCCAGCAGTGAATACCGACAGTTAAACAATGAGCAGTTCTTC. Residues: CASSEYRQLNNEQFF.